What follows are 19 T cell receptor beta chains derived from one specimen sequenced in a study of T cell responses to AZD1222 COVID-19 vaccine. Repertoires were generated with immunoSEQ multiplex PCR, while TCRdb's copy carries only in-frame clones and drops some. The top ten clones hold about 6.8% of a sample with approximately 110,000 clones, 70% to 90% of them seen once. The sequencing here drew on peripheral blood, taken 28 days after the second AZD1222 dose. These receptors all come from an adult who received the AZD1222 COVID-19 vaccine.

V and J are TRBV6-2 or TRBV6-3 and TRBJ1-3, with 7 bases matching TRBD1. This CDR3 is 17 amino acids long. The germline CDR1 and CDR2 sequences are MNHEY and SVGEGT. Losses at the gene ends were 0 bases for V and 3 bases for J; bases not matched to a gene: 8. CDR3 nucleotide sequence: TGTGCCAGCAGTTACTCGCCGGACAGGAAGAGTGGAAACACCATATATTTT. It translates to CASSYSPDRKSGNTIYF.

The chain recombines TRBV13 with TRBJ1-1; tentatively, D is TRBD1 (5 bases). V was shortened by 10 bases and J by 4 bases, with 13 bases between the two germline ends. CDR3 size: 12 residues. The germline V gene encodes CDR1 PRHDT and CDR2 FYEKMQ (reference sequence). The CDR3 sequence: CAIPSQGTEAFF. As DNA, the CDR3 is TGTGCCATCCCCTCTCAGGGCACTGAAGCTTTCTTT.

The genes are TRBV7-2 and TRBJ2-7; tentatively, D is TRBD1 or TRBD2 (5 bases each). Trimming shortened V by 6 bases and J by 0 bases, and 9 bases separated the two germline ends. The CDR3 is made up of 13 amino acids. CDR1 and CDR2 from the germline V gene are SGHTA and FQGNSA. The DNA for the CDR3 is TGTGCCAGCAGGTGGGACCGCTCCTACGAGCAGTACTTC. This translates into CASRWDRSYEQYF.

The CDR3 coding sequence is TGTGCCAGCTCACCAGACAGGGGGGACGACTATGGCTACACCTTC. Translating it yields CASSPDRGDDYGYTF. The chain employs TRBV18 and TRBJ1-2; 9 bases align to TRBD1. Trimming removed 2 bases from V and 3 bases from J; junction bases left unmatched: 4. The CDR3 is 15 residues long. The germline V gene has CDR1 KGHSH and CDR2 LQKENI.

The CDR3: CASSSTPRQVSGANVLTF. The DNA for the CDR3 is TGTGCCAGCAGTTCCACCCCGCGACAGGTCTCTGGGGCCAACGTCCTGACTTTC. V is TRBV27 and J is TRBJ2-6; tentatively, D is TRBD1 (6 bases). CDR3 length equals 18 residues. Trimming removed 4 bases from V and 0 bases from J, with 16 bases in between. The germline V gene has CDR1 MNHEY and CDR2 SMNVEV (reference sequence).

The V and J genes are TRBV12-5 and TRBJ1-3, with no clear D. CDR3 length: 14 amino acids. CDR1 is LGHNT and CDR2 is FRNRAP in the germline V gene. The V end was cut by 4 bases, the J end by 8 bases, with 15 bases between. Here the CDR3 reads CASGSARREDTIYF. The CDR3 coding sequence is TGTGCTAGTGGTTCTGCCAGAAGGGAAGACACCATATATTTT.

V is TRBV6-5 and J is TRBJ2-7; 8 nucleotides align to TRBD1. V gave up 0 bases and J gave up 1 base; unmatched junction bases: 2. The CDR3 is 15 residues long. Germline V lookup: CDR1 MNHEY, CDR2 SVGAGI. The CDR3 nucleotides are TGTGCCAGCAGTTACTCCGGGACAGGATCCTACGAGCAGTACTTC. This gives the protein CASSYSGTGSYEQYF.

This clone was observed once. The chain is built from TRBV5-1 and TRBJ1-4; D is ambiguous. Germline CDR1 SGHRS, CDR2 YFSETQ. V was clipped by 4 bases and J by 8 bases, with 15 bases between them. There are 14 residues in the CDR3. CDR3 in DNA: TGCGCCAGCAGCCCCACAGCGGAGGACGAAAAACTGTTTTTT. This codes for CASSPTAEDEKLFF.

The rearrangement links TRBV10-3 to TRBJ1-6, with D tentatively TRBD1 (5 bases). CDR3 length: 16 residues. Trimming pared 2 bases from V and 1 base from J, leaving 9 bases between. Germline-derived CDR1 and CDR2 are ENHRY and SYGVKD. CDR3 protein: CAISEGGMSYNSPLHF. DNA for the CDR3: TGTGCCATCAGTGAGGGGGGAATGTCCTATAATTCACCCCTCCACTTT.

This clone was detected a few times. The chain joins TRBV6-5 to TRBJ1-3; D not certain. The CDR3 runs to 14 residues. CDR1 MNHEY and CDR2 SVGAGI come from the germline V gene. V was pared by 6 bases and J by 0 bases, with 9 bases between. CDR3 region: CASSGHYSGNTIYF. CDR3 nucleotide sequence: TGTGCCAGCAGCGGGCATTACTCTGGAAACACCATATATTTT.

The gene calls are TRBV18 and TRBJ2-5, with 12 nucleotides matching TRBD2. CDR3 length equals 16 residues. Trimming removed 3 bases from V and 2 bases from J; junction bases left unmatched: 4. Germline loops: CDR1 KGHSH, CDR2 LQKENI. CDR3 region: CASSPTSGGLQETQYF. In nucleotides, the CDR3 is TGTGCCAGCTCACCGACTAGCGGGGGATTACAAGAGACCCAGTACTTC. Based on the CDR3 plus reference TRBV18 and TRBJ2-5, the full variable domain is NAGVMQNPRHLVRRRGQEARLRCSPMKGHSHVYWYRQLPEEGLKFMVYLQKENIIDESGMPKERFSAEFPKEGPSILRIQQVVRGDSAAYFCASSPTSGGLQETQYFGPGTRLLVL.

This chain links TRBV7-2 with TRBJ1-1; D might be TRBD1 (5 bases). The germline CDR1 and CDR2 sequences are SGHTA and FQGNSA. This CDR3 is built from 14 residues. V was pared by 5 bases and J by 0 bases, with 10 bases between. The chain's CDR3 is CASSVDILNTEAFF. CDR3 in DNA: TGTGCCAGCAGCGTGGACATCTTGAACACTGAAGCTTTCTTT. The full variable domain, its missing parts supplied by reference TRBV7-2 and TRBJ1-1, is GAGVSQSPSNKVTEKGKDVELRCDPISGHTALYWYRQSLGQGLEFLIYFQGNSAPDKSGLPSDRFSAERTGGSVSTLTIQRTQQEDSAVYLCASSVDILNTEAFFGQGTRLTVV.

This clone has only one observation. The sample contains more than one DNA sequence encoding this CDR3. The chain is built from TRBV12-3 or TRBV12-4 and TRBJ1-2, with D uncertain. Trimming left V 3 bases short and J 4 bases short, with 6 bases between. This CDR3 has 12 amino acids. The CDR3 region is CASSFSGYGYTF. DNA for the CDR3: TGTGCCAGCAGTTTCTCCGGCTATGGCTACACCTTC.

The genes are TRBV7-2 and TRBJ1-5; no firm D call. This CDR3 is 17 amino acids long. CDR1 and CDR2 (germline): SGHTA, FQGNSA. The V end was cut by 0 bases, the J end by 4 bases, with 16 bases between. CDR3 DNA: TGTGCCAGCAGCTTAGCGCCGGGTACGGCCATAAATCAGCCCCAGCATTTT. Translating it yields CASSLAPGTAINQPQHF.

The chain employs TRBV9 and TRBJ1-1; no clear D. Trimming took off 2 bases at V and 0 bases at J, with 5 bases between the two ends. Germline loops: CDR1 SGDLS, CDR2 YYNGEE. This CDR3 contains 13 residues. For the CDR3, the DNA is TGTGCCAGCAGCGTGGCCGTGAACACTGAAGCTTTCTTT. This sequence encodes CASSVAVNTEAFF.

The V gene is TRBV5-5, the J gene TRBJ1-3; D remains ambiguous. The CDR3 totals 13 residues. The germline V and J ends were trimmed by 4 bases and 0 bases, with 5 bases remaining between them. CDR1 is SGHKS and CDR2 is YYEKEE in the germline V gene (reference sequence). In DNA, the CDR3 is TGTGCCAGCAGCCCCGCCTCTGGAAACACCATATATTTT. It codes for CASSPASGNTIYF.

The chain couples TRBV10-1 to TRBJ2-7, with D hard to call. The CDR3 loop spans 14 amino acids. From germline, CDR1 is WNHNN and CDR2 SYGVQD (reference sequence). The germline V and J ends were trimmed by 2 bases and 2 bases, with 10 bases remaining between them. CDR3 DNA sequence: TGCGCCAGCAGTGAGGGGCTACTCCCCTACGAGCAGTACTTC. This codes for CASSEGLLPYEQYF.

A few counts support this clone. V usage is TRBV16 and J usage is TRBJ1-2; D unclear. The germline V and J ends were trimmed by 1 base and 4 bases, with 13 bases remaining between them. Germline assignment: CDR1 KGHSY and CDR2 FQNENV. The CDR3 spans 15 residues. DNA for the CDR3: TGTGCCAGCAGCCAATGGACGGGCCTTTCCTATGGCTACACCTTC. Protein: CASSQWTGLSYGYTF.

The rearrangement joins TRBV18 to TRBJ2-3; the D gene is possibly TRBD2 (6 bases). This CDR3 contains 13 residues. Per the germline V gene, CDR1 is KGHSH and CDR2 is LQKENI. Between the trimmed V and J ends, which lost 3 bases and 6 bases, there was a span of 10 bases. The CDR3 spells CASSPPGVDTQYF. The CDR3 region has the DNA TGTGCCAGCTCACCTCCGGGGGTTGATACGCAGTATTTT.